This is a list of T cell receptor beta chains from one sample in a study of a mutant IDH1 vaccine in newly diagnosed glioma. The table came from immunoSEQ multiplex PCR; TCRdb's copy has only in-frame clones and leaves some out. The table lists some 38,000 clones, around nine tenths of them singletons. Sequences were derived from PBMCs, sampled from a glioma patient treated with radiotherapy, temozolomide or both. All receptors derive from a man aged 18 to 30 with glioma. Each CDR3 is given with its conserved first and last residue. A D gene is named only where the DNA matches it firmly. Where a row states a size, it is once, few, many or the class of an expanded clone; other rows omit it.

TRBV6-5	TRBJ2-7	-	few	TGTGCCAGCATGACTTTACGGGGTGGATACGAGCAGTACTTC	CASMTLRGGYEQYF
TRBV5-6	TRBJ1-1	-	-	TGTGCCAGCAGCTTGTCGGGGGGGGCGAGGGTTACCACTGAAGCTTTCTTT	CASSLSGGARVTTEAFF
TRBV4-3	TRBJ1-1	TRBD1	-	TGCGCCAGCAGTTATACAGGGGAGACTGAAGCTTTCTTT	CASSYTGETEAFF
TRBV28	TRBJ1-2	TRBD1	-	TGTGCCAGCAGTCGGGACAGGAGGTATGGCTACACCTTC	CASSRDRRYGYTF
TRBV9	TRBJ2-1	-	once	TGTGCCAGCAGCGTAGAGCTGAGATTTAACAATGAGCAGTTCTTC	CASSVELRFNNEQFF
TRBV4-3	TRBJ2-5	-	once	TGCGCCAGCAGCCAAGGGTGGTCAGCGCCCCAAGAGACCCAGTACTTC	CASSQGWSAPQETQYF
TRBV7-2	TRBJ2-3	TRBD1	-	TGTGCCAGCAGCTTGTCCCCGGGGACAGGGACGCAGTATTTT	CASSLSPGTGTQYF
TRBV29-1	TRBJ1-1	TRBD1	-	TGCAGCGTTCACAGGGGTAGCACTGAAGCTTTCTTT	CSVHRGSTEAFF
TRBV29-1	TRBJ2-1	TRBD2	-	TGCAGCGGGGGGGGACGGTCCTACAATGAGCAGTTCTTC	CSGGGRSYNEQFF
TRBV29-1	TRBJ1-1	-	-	TGCAGCGGATGGAACACTGAAGCTTTCTTT	CSGWNTEAFF
TRBV30	TRBJ2-6	-	-	TGTGCCTGGTTGCTCCCCGGGCGAGCTGGGGCCAACGTCCTGACTTTC	CAWLLPGRAGANVLTF
TRBV7-2	TRBJ1-5	TRBD1	-	TGTGCCAGCAGCCAGACAGGGGGCGGCAATCAGCCCCAGCATTTT	CASSQTGGGNQPQHF
TRBV6-5	TRBJ2-4	TRBD1	-	TGTGCCAGCAGTTGGGACAGAATTAAAGCCAAAAACATTCAGTACTTC	CASSWDRIKAKNIQYF